This TCR beta chain was documented in a study of T-cell memory formation after mild COVID-19. Whole-study results and caveats: The CD4+ clones that contracted clustered mainly within CM and EM, and the CD8+ clones concentrated in EMRA. Balance between CD4 and CD8 was seen in clones contracting day 15 to 85, and a CD4+ lean was seen in later expanders.

A single record per CDR3 protein comes from TCRdb applying MiXCR to the 5' RACE reads. The data hold 170,000 or so distinct CDR3 sequences, with 25% to 40% observed a single time. With 5 bases removed from V and 1 base from J, the gap between germline ends came to 16 bases. Germline CDR1 SGHRS, CDR2 YFSETQ. The CDR3 extends over 15 amino acids. This clonotype was seen only a few times. Its antigen remains unknown. The V and J genes are TRBV5-1 and TRBJ2-7, with D maybe TRBD2 (7 bases). Sequenced input: PBMCs or a T cell subset sorted from them (not recorded which). This sequence was found in an adult woman who had mild COVID-19 (a few samples of this study predate the infection). Cell type and time point are not known. DNA for the CDR3: TGCGCCAGCAGTGAGGGGGAGGGGACGTCCTACGAGCAGTACTTC. Its protein is CASSEGEGTSYEQYF. The full variable domain, rest sourced from reference TRBV5-1 and TRBJ2-7, is KAGVTQTPRYLIKTRGQQVTLSCSPISGHRSVSWYQQTPGQGLQFLFEYFSETQRNKGNFPGRFSGRQFSNSRSEMNVSTLELGDSALYLCASSEGEGTSYEQYFGPGTRLTVT.